A selection of T cell receptor beta chains follows, all from one sample in a study of cytomegalovirus exposure and HLA in healthy donors. Sequencing used immunoSEQ multiplex PCR; TCRdb keeps in-frame clones, though not all of them. The repertoire holds about 130,000 clones, with about 74% as singletons. What was sequenced was PBMCs. The receptors come from a woman between 45 and 65 years old in good health and CMV-seropositive. CDR3s include the opening cysteine and the closing phenylalanine or tryptophan. A D gene is named only where the DNA matches it firmly. Size tells how often a clone was seen (once, few, many) or the class of an expanded clone, and some rows leave it out.

cdr3_nt: TGCAGCGGCGGGTCGCAGCATTCGGACACCATATATTTT
cdr3_aa: CSGGSQHSDTIYF
clone_size: -
d_call: -
j_call: TRBJ1-3
v_call: TRBV29-1

cdr3_nt: TGTGCCAGCAGTAGGACAGGGTCAGTGGAGACCCAGTACTTC
cdr3_aa: CASSRTGSVETQYF
clone_size: -
d_call: TRBD1
j_call: TRBJ2-5
v_call: TRBV2

cdr3_nt: TGTGCCAGCAGCTCGTTAGCGGCGGTTAATACCTACGAGCAGTACTTC
cdr3_aa: CASSSLAAVNTYEQYF
clone_size: -
d_call: -
j_call: TRBJ2-7
v_call: TRBV7-6

cdr3_nt: TGTGCCAGCAGCTTTCACTACGAGCAGTACTTC
cdr3_aa: CASSFHYEQYF
clone_size: -
d_call: -
j_call: TRBJ2-7
v_call: TRBV5-8

cdr3_nt: TGTGCCAGCCAAACAGGCTCTAGCACAGATACGCAGTATTTT
cdr3_aa: CASQTGSSTDTQYF
clone_size: -
d_call: -
j_call: TRBJ2-3
v_call: TRBV7-2

cdr3_nt: TGTGCCTGGAGTAAGGGGGATACCGATACGCAGTATTTT
cdr3_aa: CAWSKGDTDTQYF
clone_size: -
d_call: -
j_call: TRBJ2-3
v_call: TRBV30

cdr3_nt: TGTGCCAGTAGTATACTCGGGACAGCTAGCAATCAGCCCCAGCATTTT
cdr3_aa: CASSILGTASNQPQHF
clone_size: -
d_call: TRBD1
j_call: TRBJ1-5
v_call: TRBV19

cdr3_nt: TGTGCCAGCAGCGGCGGACAGGGGTCTGAGCCCCAGCATTTT
cdr3_aa: CASSGGQGSEPQHF
clone_size: few
d_call: TRBD1
j_call: TRBJ1-5
v_call: TRBV5-6

cdr3_nt: TGCGCCAGCAGCCAAAATCCCGGTCGGGATACGCAGTATTTT
cdr3_aa: CASSQNPGRDTQYF
clone_size: -
d_call: -
j_call: TRBJ2-3
v_call: TRBV4-3

cdr3_nt: TGTGCCAGCAGCTTTATCGGGGGGGGCGAGACCCAGTACTTC
cdr3_aa: CASSFIGGGETQYF
clone_size: -
d_call: TRBD2
j_call: TRBJ2-5
v_call: TRBV11-2

cdr3_nt: TGCGCCAGCAGCTTGGCATGGGGGCTCCCCTACAATGAGCAGTTCTTC
cdr3_aa: CASSLAWGLPYNEQFF
clone_size: -
d_call: -
j_call: TRBJ2-1
v_call: TRBV5-1

cdr3_nt: TGTGCCAGCAGCCCAGGCGGGGCTAGCGGGGCGCCAGATACGCAGTATTTT
cdr3_aa: CASSPGGASGAPDTQYF
clone_size: -
d_call: TRBD2
j_call: TRBJ2-3
v_call: TRBV4-2

cdr3_nt: TGTGCCAGCAGCTTAGGGCCGCGAGGCCACAATCAGCCCCAGCATTTT
cdr3_aa: CASSLGPRGHNQPQHF
clone_size: -
d_call: -
j_call: TRBJ1-5
v_call: TRBV7-9

cdr3_nt: TGTGCCAGCAGCTTACGTGGAACGGGGGGGACAGATACGCAGTATTTT
cdr3_aa: CASSLRGTGGTDTQYF
clone_size: -
d_call: TRBD2
j_call: TRBJ2-3
v_call: TRBV7-2

cdr3_nt: TGTGCCAGCAGCTCACTAGAGCAGTACTTC
cdr3_aa: CASSSLEQYF
clone_size: -
d_call: -
j_call: TRBJ2-7
v_call: TRBV11-2

cdr3_nt: TGTGCCAGCAGCCAAGATGGGCCCCGGGGGACCCGCACAGATACGCAGTATTTT
cdr3_aa: CASSQDGPRGTRTDTQYF
clone_size: once
d_call: -
j_call: TRBJ2-3
v_call: TRBV14

cdr3_nt: TGTGCCAGCAGTTCGGTGACTAGCGAGGACACGCAGTATTTT
cdr3_aa: CASSSVTSEDTQYF
clone_size: -
d_call: TRBD2
j_call: TRBJ2-3
v_call: TRBV6-5

cdr3_nt: TGTGCCAGCAGCCCAGGGGGAGAGTGGAATGAGCAGTTCTTC
cdr3_aa: CASSPGGEWNEQFF
clone_size: -
d_call: TRBD1
j_call: TRBJ2-1
v_call: TRBV6-5

cdr3_nt: TGCGCCAGCAGCCAACAAGTCTGGACAGGGTCAGACGGGGAGCTGTTTTTT
cdr3_aa: CASSQQVWTGSDGELFF
clone_size: -
d_call: TRBD1
j_call: TRBJ2-2
v_call: TRBV4-1

cdr3_nt: TGCGCCAGCAGCTTGGATTTAGCTGGGGCCAACGTCCTGACTTTC
cdr3_aa: CASSLDLAGANVLTF
clone_size: -
d_call: -
j_call: TRBJ2-6
v_call: TRBV5-1

cdr3_nt: TGTGCCAGCAGAGGGGGCGCGGGGGGCTACACCTTC
cdr3_aa: CASRGGAGGYTF
clone_size: -
d_call: TRBD1
j_call: TRBJ1-2
v_call: TRBV27

cdr3_nt: TGTGCCAGCTCACCGGTCCTTACTTCTGGGGCCAACGTCCTGACTTTC
cdr3_aa: CASSPVLTSGANVLTF
clone_size: -
d_call: -
j_call: TRBJ2-6
v_call: TRBV18

cdr3_nt: TGTGCCAGCAGCGCCCGGGACACCATCTCTGGGGCCAACGTCCTGACTTTC
cdr3_aa: CASSARDTISGANVLTF
clone_size: few
d_call: -
j_call: TRBJ2-6
v_call: TRBV7-2

cdr3_nt: TGCGCCAGCAGCTATGGGGCGGGGGGTAAGAATGGCTACCCCTTC
cdr3_aa: CASSYGAGGKNGYPF
clone_size: -
d_call: -
j_call: TRBJ1-2
v_call: TRBV5-1

cdr3_nt: TGTGCCAGCAGTTTTCAGGGGATTGGCTACACCTTC
cdr3_aa: CASSFQGIGYTF
clone_size: -
d_call: -
j_call: TRBJ1-2
v_call: TRBV28

cdr3_nt: TGCGCCAGCAGCTCACAGGGAGCCGGGGAGCTGTTTTTT
cdr3_aa: CASSSQGAGELFF
clone_size: -
d_call: -
j_call: TRBJ2-2
v_call: TRBV5-1